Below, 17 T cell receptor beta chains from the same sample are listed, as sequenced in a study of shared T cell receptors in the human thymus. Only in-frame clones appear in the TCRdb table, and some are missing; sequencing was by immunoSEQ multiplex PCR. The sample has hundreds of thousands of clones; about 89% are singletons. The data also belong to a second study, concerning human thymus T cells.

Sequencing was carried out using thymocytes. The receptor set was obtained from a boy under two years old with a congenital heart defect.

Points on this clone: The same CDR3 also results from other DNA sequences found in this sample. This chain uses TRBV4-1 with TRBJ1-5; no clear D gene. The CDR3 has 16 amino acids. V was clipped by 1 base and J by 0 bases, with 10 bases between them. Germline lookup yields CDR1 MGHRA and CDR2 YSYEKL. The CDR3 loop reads CASSQVGGNSNQPQHF. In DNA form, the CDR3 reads TGCGCCAGCAGCCAAGTAGGAGGGAATAGCAATCAGCCCCAGCATTTT.

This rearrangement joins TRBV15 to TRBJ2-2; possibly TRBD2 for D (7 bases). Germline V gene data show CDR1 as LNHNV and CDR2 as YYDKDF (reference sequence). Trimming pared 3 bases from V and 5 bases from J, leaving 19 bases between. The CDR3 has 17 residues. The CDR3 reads CATSSGVGGRRTGELFF. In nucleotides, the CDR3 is TGTGCCACCAGCAGCGGGGTCGGGGGGCGTCGGACCGGGGAGCTGTTTTTT. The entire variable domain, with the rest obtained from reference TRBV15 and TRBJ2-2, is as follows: DAMVIQNPRYQVTQFGKPVTLSCSQTLNHNVMYWYQQKSSQAPKLLFHYYDKDFNNEADTPDNFQSRRPNTSFCFLDIRSPGLGDTAMYLCATSSGVGGRRTGELFFGEGSRLTVL.

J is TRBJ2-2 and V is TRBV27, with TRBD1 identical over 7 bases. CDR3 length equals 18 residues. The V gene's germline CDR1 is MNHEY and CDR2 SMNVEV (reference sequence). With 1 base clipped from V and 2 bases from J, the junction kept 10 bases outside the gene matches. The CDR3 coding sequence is TGTGCCAGCAGTTTATTACCGCCGCGACAGGGCAACACCGGGGAGCTGTTTTTT. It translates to CASSLLPPRQGNTGELFF.

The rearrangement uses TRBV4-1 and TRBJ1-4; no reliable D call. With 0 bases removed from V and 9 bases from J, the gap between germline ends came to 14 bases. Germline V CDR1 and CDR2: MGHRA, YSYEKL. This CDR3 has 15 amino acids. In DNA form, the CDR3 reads TGCGCCAGCAGCCAAGATATCGACGGGTTAAAAAAACTGTTTTTT. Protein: CASSQDIDGLKKLFF.

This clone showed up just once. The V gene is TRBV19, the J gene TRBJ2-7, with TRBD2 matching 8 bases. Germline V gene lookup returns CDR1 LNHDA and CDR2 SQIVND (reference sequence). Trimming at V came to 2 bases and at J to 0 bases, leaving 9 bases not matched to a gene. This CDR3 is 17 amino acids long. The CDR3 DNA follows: TGTGCCAGTAGTATAAGGGGAACCGGGACTAGCTCCTACGAGCAGTACTTC. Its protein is CASSIRGTGTSSYEQYF.

The CDR3 nucleotides are TGTGCCAGCAGCCCATCACGTCCGGGACAGGGGGGCCCCTACGAGCAGTACTTC. It yields the protein CASSPSRPGQGGPYEQYF. This rearrangement joins TRBV13 to TRBJ2-7; 11 positions agree with TRBD1. The CDR3 extends over 18 amino acids. Germline values: CDR1 PRHDT, CDR2 FYEKMQ (reference sequence). Trimming at V came to 5 bases and at J to 2 bases, leaving 14 bases not matched to a gene.

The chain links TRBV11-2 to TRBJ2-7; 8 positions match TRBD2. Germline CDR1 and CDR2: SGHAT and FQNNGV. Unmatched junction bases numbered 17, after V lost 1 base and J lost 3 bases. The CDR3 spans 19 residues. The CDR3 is CASSLVVVGLAPRGYEQYF. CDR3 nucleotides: TGTGCCAGCAGCTTAGTAGTGGTTGGACTAGCCCCGAGGGGCTACGAGCAGTACTTC.

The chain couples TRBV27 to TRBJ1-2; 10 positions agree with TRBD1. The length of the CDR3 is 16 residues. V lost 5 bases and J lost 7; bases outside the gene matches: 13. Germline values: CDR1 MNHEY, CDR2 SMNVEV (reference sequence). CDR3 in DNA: TGTGCCAGCAGTCCCCGGGGACAGGGGTCAGAGGGTGGCTACACCTTC. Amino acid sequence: CASSPRGQGSEGGYTF.

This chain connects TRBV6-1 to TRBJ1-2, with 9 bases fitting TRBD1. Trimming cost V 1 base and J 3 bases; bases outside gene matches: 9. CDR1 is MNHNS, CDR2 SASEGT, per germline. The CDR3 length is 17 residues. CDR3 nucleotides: TGTGCCAGCAGTGAAGTAGGAGACAGGGGGATTCACTATGGCTACACCTTC. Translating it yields CASSEVGDRGIHYGYTF.

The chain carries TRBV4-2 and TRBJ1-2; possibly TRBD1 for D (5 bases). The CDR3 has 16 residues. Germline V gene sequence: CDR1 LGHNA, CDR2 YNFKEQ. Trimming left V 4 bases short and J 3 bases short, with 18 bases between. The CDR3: CASSPDNMGGDYGYTF. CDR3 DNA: TGTGCCAGCAGCCCGGATAATATGGGGGGAGACTATGGCTACACCTTC.

This CDR3 reads CASEPGLDGELFF. DNA for the CDR3: TGTGCTAGTGAACCGGGTTTAGACGGGGAGCTGTTTTTT. V and J are TRBV12-5 and TRBJ2-2, with D unclear. Per the germline V gene, CDR1 is LGHNT and CDR2 is FRNRAP. Trimming removed 7 bases from V and 7 bases from J, with 13 bases in between. The CDR3 covers 13 residues.

The chain's CDR3 is CSARPGETQYF. The CDR3 coding sequence is TGCAGTGCAAGACCCGGAGAGACCCAGTACTTC. V gene TRBV20-1 combines with J gene TRBJ2-5; D is uncertain. The CDR3 runs 11 residues. The germline gives CDR1 DFQATT, CDR2 SNEGSKA (reference sequence). The V and J ends lost 6 bases and 4 bases respectively, with 9 bases between them.

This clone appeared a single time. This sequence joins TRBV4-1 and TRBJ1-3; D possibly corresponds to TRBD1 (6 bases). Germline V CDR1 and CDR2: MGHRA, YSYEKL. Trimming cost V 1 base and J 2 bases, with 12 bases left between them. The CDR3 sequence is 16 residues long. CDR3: CASSQGAGATGNTIYF. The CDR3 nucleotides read TGCGCCAGCAGCCAAGGAGCAGGGGCAACTGGAAACACCATATATTTT.

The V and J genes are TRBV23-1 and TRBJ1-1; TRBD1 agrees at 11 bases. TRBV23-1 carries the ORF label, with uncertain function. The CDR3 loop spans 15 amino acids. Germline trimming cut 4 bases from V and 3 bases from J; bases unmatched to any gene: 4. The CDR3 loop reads CASSRRTGGYTEAFF. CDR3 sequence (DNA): TGCGCCAGCAGTCGGCGGACAGGGGGCTACACTGAAGCTTTCTTT.

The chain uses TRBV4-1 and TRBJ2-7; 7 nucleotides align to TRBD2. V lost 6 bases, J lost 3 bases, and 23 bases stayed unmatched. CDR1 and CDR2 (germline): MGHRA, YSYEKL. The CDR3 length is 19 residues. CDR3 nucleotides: TGCGCCAGCAGTCCCCCACATATAGAAGCGGGGACCCTTGGCTACGAGCAGTACTTC. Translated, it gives CASSPPHIEAGTLGYEQYF.

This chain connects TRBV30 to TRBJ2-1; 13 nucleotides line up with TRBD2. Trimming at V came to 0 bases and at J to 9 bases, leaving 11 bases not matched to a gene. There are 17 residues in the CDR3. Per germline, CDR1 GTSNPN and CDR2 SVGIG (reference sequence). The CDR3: CAWSVLRRLAGGVEQFF. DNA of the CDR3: TGTGCCTGGAGTGTACTCCGCCGACTAGCGGGAGGAGTTGAGCAGTTCTTC. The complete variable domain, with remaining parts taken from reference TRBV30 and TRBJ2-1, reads SQTIHQWPATLVQPVGSPLSLECTVEGTSNPNLYWYRQAAGRGLQLLFYSVGIGQISSEVPQNLSASRPQDRQFILSSKKLLLSDSGFYLCAWSVLRRLAGGVEQFFGPGTRLTVL.

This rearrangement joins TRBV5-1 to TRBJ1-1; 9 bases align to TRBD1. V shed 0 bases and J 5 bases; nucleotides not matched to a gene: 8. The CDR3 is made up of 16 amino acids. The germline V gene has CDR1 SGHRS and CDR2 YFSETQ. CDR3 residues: CASSLVMTGGWTEAFF. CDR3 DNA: TGCGCCAGCAGCTTGGTGATGACAGGGGGATGGACTGAAGCTTTCTTT.